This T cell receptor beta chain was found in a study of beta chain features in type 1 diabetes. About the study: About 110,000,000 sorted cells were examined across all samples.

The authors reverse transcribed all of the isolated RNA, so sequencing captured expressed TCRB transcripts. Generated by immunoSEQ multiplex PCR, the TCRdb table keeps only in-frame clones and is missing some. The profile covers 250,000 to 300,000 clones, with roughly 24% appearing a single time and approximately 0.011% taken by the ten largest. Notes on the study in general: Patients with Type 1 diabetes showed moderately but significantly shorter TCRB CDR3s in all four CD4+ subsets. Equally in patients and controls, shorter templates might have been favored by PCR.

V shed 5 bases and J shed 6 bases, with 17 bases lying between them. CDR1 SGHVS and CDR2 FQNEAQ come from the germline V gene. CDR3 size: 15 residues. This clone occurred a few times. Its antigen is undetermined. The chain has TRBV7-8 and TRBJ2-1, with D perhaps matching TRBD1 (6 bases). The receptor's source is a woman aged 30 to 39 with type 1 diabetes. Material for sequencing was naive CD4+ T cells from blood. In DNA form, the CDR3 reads TGTGCCAGCAGCCCTAGACAGGAGACTACCAATGAGCAGTTCTTC. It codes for CASSPRQETTNEQFF.